One and the same sample provided the 18 T cell receptor beta chains below, sequenced in a study of T cell repertoires in cytomegalovirus infection. TCRdb independently ran MiXCR on the reads; one entry per CDR3 protein. The data hold 500,000 or so distinct CDR3 sequences, with more than 15% observed a single time. The sequenced sample consisted of CD8+ T cells from PBMCs. The receptor set was obtained from a human donor in good health (CMV status not recorded). Some clones in this sample may be carry-over from other donors' samples.

V and J are TRBV29-1 and TRBJ2-2, with TRBD2 matching 8 bases. V shed 6 bases and J 2 bases; nucleotides not matched to a gene: 8. Per the germline V gene, CDR1 is SQVTM and CDR2 is ANQGSEA. The CDR3 has 15 residues. CDR3 sequence reads: CSVLHGGGNTGELFF. CDR3 DNA: TGCAGCGTATTACACGGGGGGGGTAACACCGGGGAGCTGTTTTTT.

This clonotype was found many times. This rearrangement joins TRBV7-8 to TRBJ2-5; 12 bases agree with TRBD2. The germline CDR1 and CDR2 sequences are SGHVS and FQNEAQ. J was trimmed by 1 base and V by 5 bases; bases with no gene match: 5. CDR3 length: 16 amino acids. CDR3 sequence: CASSRGLAGIQETQYF. As DNA, the CDR3 is TGTGCCAGCAGCCGAGGACTAGCGGGAATCCAAGAGACCCAGTACTTC.

This clonotype was picked up many times. V gene TRBV2 combines with J gene TRBJ2-1; the D is unclear. The CDR3 has 13 amino acids. Trimming removed 8 bases from V and 0 bases from J, with 8 bases in between. Germline V gene data show CDR1 as SNHLY and CDR2 as FYNNEI. CDR3 loop: CASEVSSYNEQFF. The CDR3 DNA reads TGTGCCAGCGAAGTGAGCTCCTACAATGAGCAGTTCTTC.

This clonotype was seen many times. The rearrangement uses TRBV28 and TRBJ2-7, with 12 bases lining up with TRBD2. Germline assignment: CDR1 MDHEN and CDR2 SYDVKM. The V and J ends lost 6 bases and 4 bases, in that order; junction bases with no gene match: 7. CDR3 size: 15 residues. CDR3 DNA sequence: TGTGCCAGCAGAAAACTAGCGGGAGGTCTATACGAGCAGTACTTC. It translates to CASRKLAGGLYEQYF.

The CDR3 loop is CSAEGGGEGEKLFF. CDR3 nucleotides: TGCAGTGCCGAGGGAGGGGGGGAGGGTGAAAAACTGTTTTTT. The chain has TRBV20-1 and TRBJ1-4, with D tentatively TRBD1 (6 bases). This CDR3 has 14 residues. The ends were cut back, 6 bases at V and 7 bases at J, with 18 bases in the middle. Germline V CDR1 and CDR2: DFQATT, SNEGSKA (reference sequence).

There are many counts of this clonotype. The V gene is TRBV25-1, the J gene TRBJ1-2, with D possibly TRBD1 on 6 matching bases. CDR3 length: 11 amino acids. Per the germline V gene, CDR1 is MGHDK and CDR2 is SYGVNS. V was trimmed by 8 bases and J by 2 bases, leaving 6 bases between them. The CDR3 region has the DNA TGTGCCAGCGGACAGAACTATGGCTACACCTTC. It encodes CASGQNYGYTF.

This clonotype came up many times. V is TRBV6-6 and J is TRBJ2-1, with TRBD2 matching 14 bases. Germline assignment: CDR1 MNHNY and CDR2 SVGAGI (reference sequence). The V gene end was trimmed by 10 bases and the J gene end by 8 bases; junction bases not matched to a gene: 7. The CDR3 loop spans 14 amino acids. The CDR3 protein is CATWTSGRSDEQFF. The CDR3 DNA reads TGTGCCACCTGGACTAGCGGGAGGTCCGATGAGCAGTTCTTC.

Regarding this clonotype: This may be a read error: a much more frequent sequence differs by one nucleotide. The chain is built from TRBV2 and TRBJ2-1; possible D gene TRBD1, 6 bases. The CDR3 totals 18 residues. Germline values: CDR1 SNHLY, CDR2 FYNNEI. V shed 3 bases and J shed 10 bases, with 28 bases lying between them. The CDR3 protein is CASSDSPSGTLPLQEQFF. CDR3 bases: TGTGCCAGCAGTGACAGCCCTTCCGGGACACTCCCCTTGCAAGAGCAGTTCTTC.

The chain uses TRBV28 and TRBJ1-2; possibly TRBD1 for D (5 bases). CDR3 length equals 16 residues. V gave up 7 bases and J gave up 5 bases, with 23 bases separating them. Per the germline V gene, CDR1 is MDHEN and CDR2 is SYDVKM. CDR3 sequence (DNA): TGTGCCAGCACCTCACAAGGGGCACAGCTTTATTATGGCTACACCTTC. Translation: CASTSQGAQLYYGYTF.

At least ten counts were recorded for this clonotype. Here the CDR3 DNA reads TGTGCCAGCAGCCCGGGGACAGGGGTTTGGGTGAACACTGAAGCTTTCTTT. Translation gives CASSPGTGVWVNTEAFF. The chain has TRBV5-4 and TRBJ1-1; 10 bases line up with TRBD1. V lost 4 bases to trimming and J lost 0 bases; unmatched junction nucleotides: 9. CDR3 size: 17 residues. Per the germline V gene, CDR1 is SGHNT and CDR2 is YYREEE (reference sequence).

This clonotype was detected many times. The chain recombines TRBV7-9 with TRBJ2-3; maybe TRBD1 (5 bases). The CDR3 sequence is 13 residues long. From germline, CDR1 is SEHNR and CDR2 FQNEAQ (reference sequence). V gave up 4 bases and J gave up 7 bases, with 12 bases separating them. DNA of the CDR3: TGTGCCAGCAGCTCAGGGTCGCCTCATACGCAGTATTTT. Protein sequence: CASSSGSPHTQYF.

This clonotype showed up many times. The genes are TRBV12-3 or TRBV12-4 and TRBJ2-1; TRBD2 is a possible D gene (6 bases). The CDR3 is 14 residues long. The ends were cut back, 5 bases at V and 3 bases at J, with 11 bases in the middle. CDR3 sequence: CASSRDSRYNEQFF. In DNA, the CDR3 is TGTGCCAGCAGTCGGGACTCCCGCTACAATGAGCAGTTCTTC.

This clonotype appeared many times. The V gene is TRBV6-1, the J gene TRBJ1-1; D call uncertain. CDR1 MNHNS and CDR2 SASEGT come from the germline V gene. The V end lost 5 bases, the J end lost 1 base, and 17 bases lay between the germline ends. CDR3 length: 16 residues. The CDR3 spells CASSQPGLRRNTEAFF. In DNA form, the CDR3 reads TGTGCCAGCAGTCAACCGGGCCTCCGGAGGAACACTGAAGCTTTCTTT.

Many counts were recorded for this clonotype. J is TRBJ1-6 and V is TRBV12-5; D is ambiguous. Germline CDR1 is LGHNT and CDR2 is FRNRAP. The V gene lost 0 bases and the J gene lost 0 bases, with 12 bases spanning the gap. The length of the CDR3 is 18 residues. The CDR3 nucleotides read TGTGCTAGTGGTTTGGTACTAACGACGAGCTCCTATAATTCACCCCTCCACTTT. Amino acid sequence: CASGLVLTTSSYNSPLHF.

This clonotype was observed a handful of times. The V call is TRBV12-3 or TRBV12-4, the J call TRBJ2-2; D is unresolved. CDR3 length equals 13 residues. The V end was cut by 4 bases, the J end by 3 bases, with 6 bases between. CDR3 region: CASSSVDTGELFF. In DNA, the CDR3 is TGTGCCAGCAGTTCGGTCGACACCGGGGAGCTGTTTTTT.

The chain has TRBV29-1 and TRBJ2-7; TRBD1 or TRBD2 may be the D gene (6 bases each). The germline gives CDR1 SQVTM, CDR2 ANQGSEA. Trimming took 3 bases from V and 3 from J, leaving 21 bases between them. The length of the CDR3 is 16 residues. The CDR3 nucleotides read TGCAGCGTTGAGGGCAGGGGTGCTTCGGAGGGCTACGAGCAGTACTTC. It translates to CSVEGRGASEGYEQYF.

The gene calls are TRBV4-1 and TRBJ2-5; 13 nucleotides align to TRBD2. The CDR3 length is 19 residues. Germline CDR1 and CDR2: MGHRA and YSYEKL. The junction had 9 bases not matched to a gene; V was cut back by 1 base and J by 1 base. The CDR3 sequence is CASSQGLAGGQLSQETQYF. The CDR3 region has the DNA TGCGCCAGCAGCCAAGGACTAGCGGGGGGCCAACTCTCCCAAGAGACCCAGTACTTC.

This clonotype has only a few counts. The chain links TRBV6-5 to TRBJ1-1, with D hard to call. V was clipped by 0 bases and J by 2 bases, with 16 bases between them. The CDR3 covers 17 residues. In germline, CDR1 is MNHEY, CDR2 SVGAGI. The CDR3 spells CASSYSSTDGFNTEAFF. The DNA of the CDR3 is TGTGCCAGCAGTTACTCGAGTACGGATGGGTTCAACACTGAAGCTTTCTTT.